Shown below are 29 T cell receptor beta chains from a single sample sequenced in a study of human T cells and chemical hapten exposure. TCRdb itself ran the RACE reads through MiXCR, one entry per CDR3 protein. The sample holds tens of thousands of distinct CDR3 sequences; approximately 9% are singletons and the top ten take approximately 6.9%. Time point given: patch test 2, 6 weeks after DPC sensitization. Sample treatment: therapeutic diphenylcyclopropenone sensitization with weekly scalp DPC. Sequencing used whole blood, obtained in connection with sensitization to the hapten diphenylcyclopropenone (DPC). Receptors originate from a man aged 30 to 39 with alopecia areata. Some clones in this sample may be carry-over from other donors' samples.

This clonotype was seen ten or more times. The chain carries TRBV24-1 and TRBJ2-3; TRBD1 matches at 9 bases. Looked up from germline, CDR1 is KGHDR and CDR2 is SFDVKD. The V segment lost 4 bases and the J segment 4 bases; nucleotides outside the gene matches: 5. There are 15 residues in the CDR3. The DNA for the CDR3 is TGTGCCACCAGTGAACAGGGGGCATGGGCAGATACGCAGTATTTT. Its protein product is CATSEQGAWADTQYF.

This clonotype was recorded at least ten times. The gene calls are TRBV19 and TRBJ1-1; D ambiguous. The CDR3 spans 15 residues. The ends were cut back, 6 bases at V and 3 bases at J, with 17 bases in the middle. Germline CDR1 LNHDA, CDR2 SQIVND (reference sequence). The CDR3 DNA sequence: TGTGCCAGTAGCCCTCGAGGAGAACGCCACACTGAAGCTTTCTTT. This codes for CASSPRGERHTEAFF.

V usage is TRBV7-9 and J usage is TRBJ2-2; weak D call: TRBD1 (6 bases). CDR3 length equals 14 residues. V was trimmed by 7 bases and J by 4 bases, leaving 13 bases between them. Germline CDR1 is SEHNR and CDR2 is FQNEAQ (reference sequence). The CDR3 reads CASTGTGITGELFF. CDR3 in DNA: TGTGCCAGCACCGGTACAGGGATCACCGGGGAGCTGTTTTTT.

This chain's CDR3 is CASSRNNEQFF. CDR3 DNA: TGTGCCAGCAGCCGTAACAATGAGCAGTTCTTC. V is TRBV3-1 and J is TRBJ2-1; no firm D call. The V and J ends lost 4 bases and 5 bases respectively, with 3 bases between them. Germline V gene sequence: CDR1 LGHDT, CDR2 YNNKEL (reference sequence). The CDR3 consists of 11 residues.

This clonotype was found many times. This CDR3 reads CASSLQGDQYF. The DNA of the CDR3 is TGTGCCAGCAGCCTCCAGGGCGACCAGTACTTC. The chain carries TRBV7-6 and TRBJ2-5; D is perhaps TRBD1 (5 bases). The CDR3 has 11 residues. The germline gives CDR1 SGHVS, CDR2 FNYEAQ. V lost 5 bases and J lost 10, with 11 bases in between.

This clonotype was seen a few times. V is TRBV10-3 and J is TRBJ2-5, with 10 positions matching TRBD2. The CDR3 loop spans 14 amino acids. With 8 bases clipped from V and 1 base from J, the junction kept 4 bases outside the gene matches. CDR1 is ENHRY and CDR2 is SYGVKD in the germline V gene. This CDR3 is CAIRTSGAQETQYF. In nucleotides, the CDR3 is TGTGCCATCCGAACTAGCGGGGCCCAAGAGACCCAGTACTTC.

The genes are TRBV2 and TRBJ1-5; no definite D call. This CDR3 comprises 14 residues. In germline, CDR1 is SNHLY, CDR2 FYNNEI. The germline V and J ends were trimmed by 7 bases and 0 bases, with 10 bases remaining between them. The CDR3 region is CASTPADSNQPQHF. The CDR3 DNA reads TGTGCCAGCACTCCGGCAGATAGCAATCAGCCCCAGCATTTT. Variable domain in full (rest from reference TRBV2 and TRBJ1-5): EPEVTQTPSHQVTQMGQEVILRCVPISNHLYFYWYRQILGQKVEFLVSFYNNEISEKSEIFDDQFSVERPDGSNFTLKIRSTKLEDSAMYFCASTPADSNQPQHFGDGTRLSIL.

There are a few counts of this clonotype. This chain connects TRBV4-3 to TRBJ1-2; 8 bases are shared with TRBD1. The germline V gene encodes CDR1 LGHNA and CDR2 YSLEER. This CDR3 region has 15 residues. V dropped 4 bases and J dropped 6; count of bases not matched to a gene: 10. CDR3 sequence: CASSPPGQGWNGYTF. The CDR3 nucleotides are TGCGCCAGCAGCCCCCCCGGACAGGGATGGAATGGCTACACCTTC.

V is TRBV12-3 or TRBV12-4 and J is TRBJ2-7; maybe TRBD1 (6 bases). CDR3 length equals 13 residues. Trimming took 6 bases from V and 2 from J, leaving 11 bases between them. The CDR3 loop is CASRQGFAYEQYF. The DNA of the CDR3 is TGTGCCAGCAGACAGGGTTTCGCCTACGAGCAGTACTTC.

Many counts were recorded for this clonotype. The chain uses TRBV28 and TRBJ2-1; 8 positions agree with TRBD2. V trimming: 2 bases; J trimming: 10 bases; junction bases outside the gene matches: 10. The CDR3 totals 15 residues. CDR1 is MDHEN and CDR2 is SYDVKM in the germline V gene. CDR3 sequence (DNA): TGTGCCAGCAGTTTAGGGGCGGGAGGCCCCCCGGAGCAGTTCTTC. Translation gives CASSLGAGGPPEQFF.

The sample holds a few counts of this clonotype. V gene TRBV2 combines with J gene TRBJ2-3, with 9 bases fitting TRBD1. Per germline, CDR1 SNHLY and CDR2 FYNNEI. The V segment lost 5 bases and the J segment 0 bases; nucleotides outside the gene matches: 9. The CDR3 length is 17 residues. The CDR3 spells CASSHRDRATSTDTQYF. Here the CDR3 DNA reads TGTGCCAGCAGTCACCGGGACAGGGCGACTAGCACAGATACGCAGTATTTT.

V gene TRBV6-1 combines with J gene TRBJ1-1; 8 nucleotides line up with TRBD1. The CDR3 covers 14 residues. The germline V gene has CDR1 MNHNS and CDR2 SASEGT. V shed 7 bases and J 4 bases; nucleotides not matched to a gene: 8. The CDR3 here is CASTPQGEGTEAFF. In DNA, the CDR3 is TGTGCCAGCACTCCACAGGGGGAAGGCACTGAAGCTTTCTTT.

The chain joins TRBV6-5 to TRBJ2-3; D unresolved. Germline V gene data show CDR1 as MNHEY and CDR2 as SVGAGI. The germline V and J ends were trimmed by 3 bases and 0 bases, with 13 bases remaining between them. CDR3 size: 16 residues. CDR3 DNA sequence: TGTGCCAGCAGTTATGTGGCCGGATCTAGCACAGATACGCAGTATTTT. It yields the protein CASSYVAGSSTDTQYF.

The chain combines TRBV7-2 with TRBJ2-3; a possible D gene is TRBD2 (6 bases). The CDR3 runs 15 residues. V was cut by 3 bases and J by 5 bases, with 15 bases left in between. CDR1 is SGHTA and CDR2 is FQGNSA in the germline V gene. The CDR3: CASSFDGTSGDTQYF. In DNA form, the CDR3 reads TGTGCCAGCAGCTTCGATGGGACTTCAGGAGATACGCAGTATTTT.

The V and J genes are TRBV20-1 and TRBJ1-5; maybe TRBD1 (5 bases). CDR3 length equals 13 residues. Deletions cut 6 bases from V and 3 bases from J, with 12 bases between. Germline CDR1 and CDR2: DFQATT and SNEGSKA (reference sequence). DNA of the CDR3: TGCAGTGCCATAGACAGCTCCAATCAGCCCCAGCATTTT. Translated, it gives CSAIDSSNQPQHF.

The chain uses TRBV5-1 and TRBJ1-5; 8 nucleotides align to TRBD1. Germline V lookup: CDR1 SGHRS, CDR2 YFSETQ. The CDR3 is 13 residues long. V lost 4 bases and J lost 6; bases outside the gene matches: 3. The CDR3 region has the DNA TGCGCCAGCAGCCCACAGGGGGGTCAGCCCCAGCATTTT. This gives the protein CASSPQGGQPQHF.

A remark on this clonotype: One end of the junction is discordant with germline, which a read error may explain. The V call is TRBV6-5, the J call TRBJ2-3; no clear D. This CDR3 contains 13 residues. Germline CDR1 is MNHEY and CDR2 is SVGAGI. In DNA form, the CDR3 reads TGTGCCAGCAGTTCCTCCTCAGTGAATCCCCTGGATTTT. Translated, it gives CASSSSSVNPLDF.

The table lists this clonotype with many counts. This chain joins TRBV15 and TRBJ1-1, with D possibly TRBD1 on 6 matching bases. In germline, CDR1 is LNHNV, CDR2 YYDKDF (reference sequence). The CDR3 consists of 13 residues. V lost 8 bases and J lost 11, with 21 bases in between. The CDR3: CATAEISQGYAFF. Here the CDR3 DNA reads TGTGCCACCGCGGAGATCTCACAGGGATACGCTTTCTTT.

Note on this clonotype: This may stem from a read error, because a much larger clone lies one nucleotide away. This CDR3 reads CASSGTAQQTQYF. The CDR3 DNA reads as TGTGCCAGCAGCGGGACAGCGCAACAGACCCAGTACTTC. The genes are TRBV11-2 and TRBJ2-5, with 7 bases aligning to TRBD1. With 5 bases clipped from V and 6 bases from J, the junction kept 6 bases outside the gene matches. The CDR3 loop spans 13 amino acids. The germline V gene encodes CDR1 SGHAT and CDR2 FQNNGV.

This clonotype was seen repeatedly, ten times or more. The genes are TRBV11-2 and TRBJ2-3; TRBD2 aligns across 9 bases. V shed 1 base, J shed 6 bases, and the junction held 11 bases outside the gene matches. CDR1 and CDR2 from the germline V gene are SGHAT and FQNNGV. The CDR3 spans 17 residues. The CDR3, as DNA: TGTGCCAGCAGCTTAGGTAGAGCGGGAGGAACGGGTGATACGCAGTATTTT. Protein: CASSLGRAGGTGDTQYF.

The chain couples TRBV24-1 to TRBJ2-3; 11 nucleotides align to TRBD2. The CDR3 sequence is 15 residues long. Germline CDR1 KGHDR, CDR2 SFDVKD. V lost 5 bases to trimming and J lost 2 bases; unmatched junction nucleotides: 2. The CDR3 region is CATSATSGATDTQYF. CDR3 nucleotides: TGTGCCACCAGTGCGACTAGCGGGGCCACAGATACGCAGTATTTT.

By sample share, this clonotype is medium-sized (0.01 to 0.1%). The CDR3 sequence: CASSSEGAGNQPQHF. CDR3 nucleotide sequence: TGTGCCAGCAGTTCCGAGGGGGCGGGCAATCAGCCCCAGCATTTT. V and J are TRBV27 and TRBJ1-5; 7 nucleotides agree with TRBD1. Per the germline V gene, CDR1 is MNHEY and CDR2 is SMNVEV (reference sequence). Trimming took 4 bases from V and 2 from J; bases not matched to a gene: 5. The CDR3 covers 15 residues.

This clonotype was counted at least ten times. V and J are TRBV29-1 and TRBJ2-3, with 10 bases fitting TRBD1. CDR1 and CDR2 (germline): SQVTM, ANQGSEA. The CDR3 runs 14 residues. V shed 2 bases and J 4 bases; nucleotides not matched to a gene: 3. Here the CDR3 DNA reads TGCAGCGTTGAATTGGGACAGGGGCCAGATACGCAGTATTTT. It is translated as CSVELGQGPDTQYF.

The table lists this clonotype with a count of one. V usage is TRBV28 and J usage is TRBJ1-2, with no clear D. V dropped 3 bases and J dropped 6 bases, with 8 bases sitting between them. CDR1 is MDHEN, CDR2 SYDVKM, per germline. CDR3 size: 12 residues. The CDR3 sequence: CASSLQRDGYTF. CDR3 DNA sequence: TGTGCCAGCAGTTTGCAAAGGGATGGCTACACCTTC.

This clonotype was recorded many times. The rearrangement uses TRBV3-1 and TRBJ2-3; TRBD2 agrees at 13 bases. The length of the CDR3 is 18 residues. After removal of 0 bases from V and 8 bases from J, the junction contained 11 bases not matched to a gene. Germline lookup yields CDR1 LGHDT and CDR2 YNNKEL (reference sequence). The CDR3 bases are TGTGCCAGCAGCCAAGAAGGGTGGACTAGCGGGGGTGCAGGTACGCAGTATTTT. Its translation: CASSQEGWTSGGAGTQYF.

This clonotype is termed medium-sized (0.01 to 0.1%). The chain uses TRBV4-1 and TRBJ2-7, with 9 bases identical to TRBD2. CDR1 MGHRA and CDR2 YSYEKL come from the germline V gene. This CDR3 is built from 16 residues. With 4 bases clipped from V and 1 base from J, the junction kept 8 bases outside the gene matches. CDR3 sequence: CASSPLSGGPSYEQYF. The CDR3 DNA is TGCGCCAGCAGCCCTTTGAGCGGGGGGCCTTCCTACGAGCAGTACTTC.

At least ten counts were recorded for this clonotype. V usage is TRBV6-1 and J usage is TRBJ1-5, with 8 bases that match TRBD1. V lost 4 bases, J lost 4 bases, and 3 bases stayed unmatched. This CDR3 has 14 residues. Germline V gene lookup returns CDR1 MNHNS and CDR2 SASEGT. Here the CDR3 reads CASSVGQVNQPQHF. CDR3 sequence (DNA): TGTGCCAGCAGTGTGGGACAGGTTAATCAGCCCCAGCATTTT.

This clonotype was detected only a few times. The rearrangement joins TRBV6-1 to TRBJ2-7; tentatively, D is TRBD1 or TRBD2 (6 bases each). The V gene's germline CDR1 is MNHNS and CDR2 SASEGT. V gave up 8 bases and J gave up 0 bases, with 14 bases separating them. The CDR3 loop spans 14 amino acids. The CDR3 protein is CASVRGVSSYEQYF. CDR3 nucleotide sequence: TGTGCCAGCGTGAGGGGGGTAAGCTCCTACGAGCAGTACTTC.

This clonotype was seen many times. The CDR3 sequence: CSARQGDEQFF. The CDR3 DNA follows: TGCAGCGCGCGCCAGGGCGATGAGCAGTTCTTC. The chain is built from TRBV29-1 and TRBJ2-1; D may be TRBD1 (5 bases). With 7 bases removed from V and 8 bases from J, the gap between germline ends came to 12 bases. CDR1 and CDR2 (germline): SQVTM, ANQGSEA. The CDR3 runs 11 residues.